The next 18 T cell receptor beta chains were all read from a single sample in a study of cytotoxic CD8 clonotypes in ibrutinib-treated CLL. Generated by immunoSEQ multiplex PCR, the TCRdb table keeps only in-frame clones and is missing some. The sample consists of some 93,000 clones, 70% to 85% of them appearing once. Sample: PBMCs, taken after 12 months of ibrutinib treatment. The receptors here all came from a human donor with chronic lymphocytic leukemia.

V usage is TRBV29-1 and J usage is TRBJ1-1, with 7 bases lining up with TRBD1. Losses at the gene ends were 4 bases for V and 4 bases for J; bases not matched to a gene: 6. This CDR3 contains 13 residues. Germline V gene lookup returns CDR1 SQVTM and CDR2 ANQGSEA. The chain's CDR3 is CSVVGQTATEAFF. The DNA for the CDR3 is TGCAGCGTTGTGGGACAGACGGCCACTGAAGCTTTCTTT.

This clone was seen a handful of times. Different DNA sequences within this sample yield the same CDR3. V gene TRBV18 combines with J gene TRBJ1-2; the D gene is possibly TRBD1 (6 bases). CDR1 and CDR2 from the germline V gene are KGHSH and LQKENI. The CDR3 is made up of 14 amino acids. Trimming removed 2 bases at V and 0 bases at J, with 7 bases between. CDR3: CASSPGTPNYGYTF. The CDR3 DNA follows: TGTGCCAGCTCACCAGGGACACCTAACTATGGCTACACCTTC.

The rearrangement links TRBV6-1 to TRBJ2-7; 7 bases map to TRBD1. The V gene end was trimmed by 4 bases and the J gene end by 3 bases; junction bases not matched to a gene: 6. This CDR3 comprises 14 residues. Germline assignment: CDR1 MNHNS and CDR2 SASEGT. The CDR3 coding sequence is TGTGCCAGCAGTGTTGACAGGGTCATCTACGAGCAGTACTTC. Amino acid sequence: CASSVDRVIYEQYF.

The CDR3 here is CASGSPTGTEAFF. DNA of the CDR3: TGTGCCAGCGGCTCCCCTACGGGGACTGAAGCTTTCTTT. The rearrangement links TRBV9 to TRBJ1-1, with D unclear. The V end was cut by 7 bases, the J end by 5 bases, with 15 bases between. This CDR3 spans 13 amino acids. Germline assignment: CDR1 SGDLS and CDR2 YYNGEE. Full variable domain (missing parts from reference TRBV9 and TRBJ1-1): DSGVTQTPKHLITATGQRVTLRCSPRSGDLSVYWYQQSLDQGLQFLIQYYNGEERAKGNILERFSAQQFPDLHSELNLSSLELGDSALYFCASGSPTGTEAFFGQGTRLTVV.

CDR3 coding DNA: TGTGCCAGCAGTAAGGACAACTTAAATCAGCCCCAGCATTTT. Translating gives CASSKDNLNQPQHF. The chain combines TRBV2 with TRBJ1-5; maybe TRBD1 (5 bases). Germline V CDR1 and CDR2: SNHLY, FYNNEI. This CDR3 has 14 amino acids. With 5 bases removed from V and 4 bases from J, the gap between germline ends came to 12 bases.

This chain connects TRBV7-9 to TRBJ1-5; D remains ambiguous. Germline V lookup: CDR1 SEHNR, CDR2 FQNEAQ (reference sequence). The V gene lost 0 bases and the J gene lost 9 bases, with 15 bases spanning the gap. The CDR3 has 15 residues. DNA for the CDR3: TGTGCCAGCAGCTTAGCGCCTCCAGGCTCTGGGCCCCAGCATTTT. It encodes CASSLAPPGSGPQHF. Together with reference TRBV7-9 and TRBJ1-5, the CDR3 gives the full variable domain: DTGVSQNPRHKITKRGQNVTFRCDPISEHNRLYWYRQTLGQGPEFLTYFQNEAQLEKSRLLSDRFSAERPKGSFSTLEIQRTEQGDSAMYLCASSLAPPGSGPQHFGDGTRLSIL.

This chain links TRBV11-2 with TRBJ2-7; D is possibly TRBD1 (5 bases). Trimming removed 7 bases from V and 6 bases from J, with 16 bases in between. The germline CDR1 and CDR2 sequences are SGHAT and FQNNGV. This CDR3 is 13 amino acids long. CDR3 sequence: CASTKAGPGEQYF. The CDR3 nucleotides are TGTGCCAGCACAAAAGCAGGGCCTGGCGAGCAGTACTTC.

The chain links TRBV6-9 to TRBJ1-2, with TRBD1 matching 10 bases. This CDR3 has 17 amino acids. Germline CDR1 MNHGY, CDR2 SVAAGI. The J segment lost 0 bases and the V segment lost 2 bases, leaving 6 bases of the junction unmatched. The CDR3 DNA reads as TGTGCCAGCAGTTATAGGGACAGGGGCCCGTCTAACTATGGCTACACCTTC. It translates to CASSYRDRGPSNYGYTF.

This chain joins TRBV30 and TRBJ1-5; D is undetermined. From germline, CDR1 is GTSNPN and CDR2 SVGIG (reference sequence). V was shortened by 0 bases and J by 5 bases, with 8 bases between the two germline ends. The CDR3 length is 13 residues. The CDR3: CAWSVREDQPQHF. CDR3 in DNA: TGTGCCTGGAGTGTAAGGGAGGATCAGCCCCAGCATTTT.

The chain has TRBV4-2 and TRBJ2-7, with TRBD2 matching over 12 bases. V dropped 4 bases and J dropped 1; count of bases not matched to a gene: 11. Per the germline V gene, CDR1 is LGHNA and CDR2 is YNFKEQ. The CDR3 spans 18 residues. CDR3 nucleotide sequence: TGTGCCAGCAGCCTTTCTAGCGGGGGGGCCCTCCGGTCCTACGAGCAGTACTTC. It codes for CASSLSSGGALRSYEQYF.

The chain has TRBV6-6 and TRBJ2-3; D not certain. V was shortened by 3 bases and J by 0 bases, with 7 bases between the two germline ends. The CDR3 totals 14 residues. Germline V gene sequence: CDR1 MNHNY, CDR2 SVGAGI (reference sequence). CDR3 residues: CASSYGVSTDTQYF. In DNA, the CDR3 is TGTGCCAGCAGTTATGGGGTCAGCACAGATACGCAGTATTTT.

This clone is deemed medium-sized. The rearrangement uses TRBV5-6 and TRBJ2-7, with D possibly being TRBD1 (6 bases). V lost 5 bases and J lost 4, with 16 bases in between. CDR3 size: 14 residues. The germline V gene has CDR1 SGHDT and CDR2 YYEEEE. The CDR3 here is CASSHSNTGYEQYF. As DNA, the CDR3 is TGTGCCAGCAGTCACTCTAATACAGGGTACGAGCAGTACTTC.

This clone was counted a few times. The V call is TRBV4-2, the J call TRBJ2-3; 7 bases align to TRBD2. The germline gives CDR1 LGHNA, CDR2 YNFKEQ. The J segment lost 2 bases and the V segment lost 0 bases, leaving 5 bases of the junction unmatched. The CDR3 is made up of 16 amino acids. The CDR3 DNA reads TGTGCCAGCAGCCAAGAACGGGGGGACTACACAGATACGCAGTATTTT. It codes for CASSQERGDYTDTQYF.

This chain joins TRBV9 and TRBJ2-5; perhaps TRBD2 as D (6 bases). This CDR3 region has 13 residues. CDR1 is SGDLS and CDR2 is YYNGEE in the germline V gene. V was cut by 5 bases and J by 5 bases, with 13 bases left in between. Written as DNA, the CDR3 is TGTGCCAGCAGAAAGACGGGGGTCGAGACCCAGTACTTC. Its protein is CASRKTGVETQYF. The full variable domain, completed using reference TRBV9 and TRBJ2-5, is DSGVTQTPKHLITATGQRVTLRCSPRSGDLSVYWYQQSLDQGLQFLIQYYNGEERAKGNILERFSAQQFPDLHSELNLSSLELGDSALYFCASRKTGVETQYFGPGTRLLVL.

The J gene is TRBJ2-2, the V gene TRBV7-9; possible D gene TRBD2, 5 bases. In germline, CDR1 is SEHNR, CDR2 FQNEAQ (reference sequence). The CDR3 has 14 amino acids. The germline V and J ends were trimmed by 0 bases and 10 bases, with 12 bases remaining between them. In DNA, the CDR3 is TGTGCCAGCAGCTTAGCAGGACTCTCTCCGGAGCTGTTTTTT. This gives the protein CASSLAGLSPELFF.

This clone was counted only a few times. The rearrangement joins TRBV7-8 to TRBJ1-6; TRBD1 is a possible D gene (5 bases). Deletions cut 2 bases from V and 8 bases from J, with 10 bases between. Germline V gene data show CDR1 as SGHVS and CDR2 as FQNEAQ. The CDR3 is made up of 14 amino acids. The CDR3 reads CASSLIPGDSPLHF. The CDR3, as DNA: TGTGCCAGCAGCTTAATCCCGGGGGATTCACCCCTCCACTTT.

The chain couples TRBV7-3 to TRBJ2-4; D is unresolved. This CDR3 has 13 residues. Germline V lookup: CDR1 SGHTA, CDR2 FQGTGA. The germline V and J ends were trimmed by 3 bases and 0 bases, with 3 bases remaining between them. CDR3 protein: CASSLTAKNIQYF. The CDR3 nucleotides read TGTGCCAGCAGCTTGACAGCCAAAAACATTCAGTACTTC.

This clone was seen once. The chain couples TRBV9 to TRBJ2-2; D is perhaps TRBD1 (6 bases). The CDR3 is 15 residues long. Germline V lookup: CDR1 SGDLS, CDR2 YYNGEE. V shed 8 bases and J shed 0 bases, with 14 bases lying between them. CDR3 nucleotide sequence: TGTGCCAGTGAAAGAGGACAGACGAACACCGGGGAGCTGTTTTTT. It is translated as CASERGQTNTGELFF.